Given below is one T cell receptor beta chain in context. Researchers ran the PCR with 60 Vbeta and 13 Jbeta primers. Using immunoSEQ multiplex PCR, the repertoire was profiled, and TCRdb retains in-frame clones only, with some absent. The sample holds some 110,000 clones. The data are from a study of cytomegalovirus exposure and HLA in healthy donors. Germline lookup yields CDR1 LNHDA and CDR2 SQIVND (reference sequence). V lost 0 bases and J 4 bases, leaving 10 bases between the germline ends. The CDR3 spans 15 residues. V gene TRBV19 combines with J gene TRBJ2-1, with D tentatively TRBD2 (5 bases). The source is a man aged 30 to 45 in good health and CMV-seronegative. What was sequenced was PBMCs. The CDR3 loop reads CASSIDRTGYNEQFF. The DNA of the CDR3 is TGTGCCAGTAGTATAGATCGTACGGGATACAATGAGCAGTTCTTC.